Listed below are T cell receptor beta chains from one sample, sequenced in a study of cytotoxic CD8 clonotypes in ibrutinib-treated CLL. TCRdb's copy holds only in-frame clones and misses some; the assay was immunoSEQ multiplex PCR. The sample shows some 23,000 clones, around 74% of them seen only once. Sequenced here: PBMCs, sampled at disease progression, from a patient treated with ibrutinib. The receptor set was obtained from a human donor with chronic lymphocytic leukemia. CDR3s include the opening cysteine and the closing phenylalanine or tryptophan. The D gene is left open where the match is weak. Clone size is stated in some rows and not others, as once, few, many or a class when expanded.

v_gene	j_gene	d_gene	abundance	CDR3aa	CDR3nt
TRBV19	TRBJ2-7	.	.	CASKGKGEREQYF	TGTGCCAGTAAAGGAAAAGGGGAGCGCGAGCAGTACTTC
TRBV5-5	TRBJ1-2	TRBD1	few	CASSPQGRGLDGYTF	TGTGCCAGCAGCCCCCAGGGGAGGGGGCTGGATGGCTACACCTTC
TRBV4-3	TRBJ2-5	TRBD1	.	CASSQGTQGAETQYF	TGCGCCAGCAGCCAAGGAACGCAGGGGGCCGAGACCCAGTACTTC
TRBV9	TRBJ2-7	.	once	CASSVASSYEQYF	TGTGCCAGCAGCGTAGCGTCTTCCTACGAGCAGTACTTC
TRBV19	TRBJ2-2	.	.	CASSLHTNTGELFF	TGTGCCAGTAGTCTCCATACCAACACCGGGGAGCTGTTTTTT
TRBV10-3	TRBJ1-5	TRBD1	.	CAISPGQGGQPQHF	TGTGCCATCAGCCCTGGACAGGGGGGTCAGCCCCAGCATTTT
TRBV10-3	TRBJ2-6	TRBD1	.	CAISESQGKSFGANVLTF	TGTGCCATCAGTGAGTCACAGGGGAAGTCATTTGGGGCCAACGTCCTGACTTTC
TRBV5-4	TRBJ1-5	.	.	CASSPGTGGNQPQHF	TGTGCCAGCAGCCCCGGGACGGGGGGCAATCAGCCCCAGCATTTT
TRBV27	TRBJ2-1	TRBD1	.	CATRQGSYNEQFF	TGTGCCACCCGACAGGGTTCCTACAATGAGCAGTTCTTC
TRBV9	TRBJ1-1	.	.	CASSVEGRNTEAFF	TGTGCCAGCAGCGTAGAGGGGCGGAACACTGAAGCTTTCTTT
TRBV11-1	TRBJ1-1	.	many	CASSSPSDWGTEAFF	TGTGCCAGCAGCTCGCCCTCAGACTGGGGCACTGAAGCTTTCTTT
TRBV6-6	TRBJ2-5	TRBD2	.	CASSPGLLQETQYF	TGTGCCAGCAGTCCGGGACTACTCCAAGAGACCCAGTACTTC
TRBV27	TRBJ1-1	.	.	CASSLWSGAEAFF	TGTGCCAGCAGTTTATGGTCGGGGGCTGAAGCTTTCTTT
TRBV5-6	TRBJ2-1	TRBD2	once	CASSLHSRGSSYNEQFF	TGTGCCAGCAGCTTGCATTCGCGGGGGAGCTCCTACAATGAGCAGTTCTTC
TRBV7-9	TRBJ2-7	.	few	CASSSSSRYEQYF	TGTGCCAGCAGCTCCTCGTCCCGTTACGAGCAGTACTTC
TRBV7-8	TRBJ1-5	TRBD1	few	CASSWTGSNQPQHF	TGTGCCAGCAGCTGGACAGGGTCCAATCAGCCCCAGCATTTT
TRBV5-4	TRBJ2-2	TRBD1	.	CASSPPGQGPTGELFF	TGTGCCAGCAGCCCACCGGGACAGGGCCCCACCGGGGAGCTGTTTTTT
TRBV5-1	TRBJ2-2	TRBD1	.	CASSFRDRGRFGTGELFF	TGCGCCAGCAGCTTCAGGGACAGGGGGCGGTTCGGCACCGGGGAGCTGTTTTTT
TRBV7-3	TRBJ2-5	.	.	CASSVQETQYF	TGTGCCAGCAGCGTTCAAGAGACCCAGTACTTC
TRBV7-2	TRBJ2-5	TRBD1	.	CASSLVALGTGGIKTQYF	TGTGCCAGCAGCTTAGTGGCCCTCGGGACAGGGGGCATCAAGACCCAGTACTTC
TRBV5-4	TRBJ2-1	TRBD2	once	CASSLVGGGEQFF	TGTGCCAGCAGCTTGGTAGGCGGGGGTGAGCAGTTCTTC
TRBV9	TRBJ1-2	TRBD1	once	CASSVGVGTEDGYTF	TGTGCCAGCAGCGTCGGGGTTGGGACAGAAGATGGCTACACCTTC
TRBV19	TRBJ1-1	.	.	CASSSWGGGTNTEAFF	TGTGCCAGTAGTTCGTGGGGAGGGGGGACGAACACTGAAGCTTTCTTT
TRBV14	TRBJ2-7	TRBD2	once	CASSQEAGYTGQYF	TGTGCCAGCAGCCAAGAAGCGGGGTATACGGGGCAGTACTTC
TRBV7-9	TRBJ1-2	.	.	CASSLGRPGRALGYTF	TGTGCCAGCAGCTTAGGTCGCCCAGGCCGTGCGTTAGGCTACACCTTC
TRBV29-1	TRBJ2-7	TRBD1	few	CSVGDRGLEQYF	TGCAGCGTTGGGGACAGGGGGCTCGAGCAGTACTTC
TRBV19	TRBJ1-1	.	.	CASMSQANTEAFF	TGTGCCAGTATGAGCCAGGCGAACACTGAAGCTTTCTTT
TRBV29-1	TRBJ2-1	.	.	CSVTRETIRNEQFF	TGCAGCGTTACGCGGGAAACGATCCGTAATGAGCAGTTCTTC
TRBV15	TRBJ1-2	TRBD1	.	CATSRDRGDSVADYGYTF	TGTGCCACCAGCAGAGATCGGGGGGACAGCGTTGCTGACTATGGCTACACCTTC
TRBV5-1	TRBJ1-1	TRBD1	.	CASSLRQGITEAFF	TGCGCCAGCAGCTTACGACAGGGTATCACTGAAGCTTTCTTT
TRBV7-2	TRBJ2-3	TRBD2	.	CASSTGLAGGDGDTQYF	TGTGCCAGCAGCACCGGACTAGCGGGGGGAGATGGAGATACGCAGTATTTT
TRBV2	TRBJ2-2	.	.	CASRSLGAGELFF	TGTGCCAGCAGATCCTTGGGGGCCGGGGAGCTGTTTTTT
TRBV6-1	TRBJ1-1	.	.	CASSGSGITEAFF	TGTGCCAGCAGTGGGTCAGGGATCACTGAAGCTTTCTTT
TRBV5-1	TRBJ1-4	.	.	CASSSRLGEKLFF	TGCGCCAGCAGCAGTCGTCTCGGTGAAAAACTGTTTTTT
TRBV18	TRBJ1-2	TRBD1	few	CASSPMGQGNYGYTF	TGTGCCAGCTCACCCATGGGACAGGGAAACTATGGCTACACCTTC
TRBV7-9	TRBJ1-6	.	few	CASSSPAAGYNSPLHF	TGTGCCAGCAGCTCTCCCGCGGCAGGGTATAATTCACCCCTCCACTTT
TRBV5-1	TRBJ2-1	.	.	CASSLALVGDYNEQFF	TGCGCCAGCAGCTTGGCCCTAGTGGGGGACTACAATGAGCAGTTCTTC
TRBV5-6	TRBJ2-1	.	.	CASSLYNEQFF	TGTGCCAGCAGCCTGTACAATGAGCAGTTCTTC
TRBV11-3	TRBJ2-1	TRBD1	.	CASSQGTGTYNEQFF	TGTGCCAGCAGCCAGGGGACAGGCACCTACAATGAGCAGTTCTTC
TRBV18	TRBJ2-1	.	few	CASSLGTEQFF	TGTGCCAGCTCATTGGGGACAGAGCAGTTCTTC
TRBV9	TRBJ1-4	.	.	CASSGGSGHVVSTNEKLFF	TGTGCCAGCAGCGGAGGTTCGGGACACGTTGTCTCAACTAATGAAAAACTGTTTTTT
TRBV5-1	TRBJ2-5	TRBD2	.	CASSLWGPGLAGGEETQYF	TGCGCCAGCAGCTTGTGGGGGCCGGGACTAGCGGGAGGAGAGGAGACCCAGTACTTC
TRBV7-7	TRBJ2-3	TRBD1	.	CASSYRDRLDTQYF	TGTGCCAGCAGCTACCGGGACAGGTTGGATACGCAGTATTTT